The clone carrying this T cell receptor (beta chain) was detected once. These data are taken from a study of shared T cell receptors in the human thymus. Trimming cost V 9 bases and J 3 bases; bases outside gene matches: 14. CDR1 and CDR2 (germline): LNHDA, SQIVND (reference sequence). This CDR3 has 15 amino acids. This table comes from immunoSEQ multiplex PCR, and its TCRdb copy is limited to in-frame clones, with some not included. The sample contains around 67,000 clones, nearly 95% of which appear only once. The chain couples TRBV19 to TRBJ2-7; 7 bases map to TRBD1. Sequencing was done on a sample of thymocytes. The clonotype originates from a human donor. This CDR3 reads CASRQGEGDRYEQYF. CDR3 sequence (DNA): TGTGCCAGCAGACAGGGAGAGGGGGATCGCTACGAGCAGTACTTC.